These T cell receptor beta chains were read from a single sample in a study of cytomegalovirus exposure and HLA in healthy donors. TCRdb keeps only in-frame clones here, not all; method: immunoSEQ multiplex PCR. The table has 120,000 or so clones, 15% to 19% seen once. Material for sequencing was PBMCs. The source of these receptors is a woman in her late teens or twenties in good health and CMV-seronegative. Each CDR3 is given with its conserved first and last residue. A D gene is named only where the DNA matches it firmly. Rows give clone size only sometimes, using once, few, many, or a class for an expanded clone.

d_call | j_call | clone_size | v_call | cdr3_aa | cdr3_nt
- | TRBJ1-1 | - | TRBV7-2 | CASSSDHRVNTEAFF | TGTGCCAGCAGCTCCGACCACAGAGTGAACACTGAAGCTTTCTTT
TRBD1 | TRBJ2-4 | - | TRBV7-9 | CASSRDSLAKNIQYF | TGTGCCAGCAGCCGGGACAGCTTAGCCAAAAACATTCAGTACTTC
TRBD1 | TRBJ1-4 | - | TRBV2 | CASSGDRGRTNEKLFF | TGTGCCAGCAGTGGGGACAGGGGGCGAACTAATGAAAAACTGTTTTTT
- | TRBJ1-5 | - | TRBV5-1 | CASSWLQGPLQHF | TGCGCCAGCAGCTGGTTACAGGGACCCCTCCAGCATTTT
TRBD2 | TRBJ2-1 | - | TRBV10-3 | CDLAGGRNEQFF | TGTGATTTGGCGGGGGGTAGGAATGAGCAGTTCTTC
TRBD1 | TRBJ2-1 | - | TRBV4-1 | CASSFPGGQGNSYNEQFF | TGCGCCAGCAGCTTTCCCGGGGGACAGGGAAACTCCTACAATGAGCAGTTCTTC
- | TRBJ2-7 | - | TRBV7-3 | CASSLEVARREQYF | TGTGCCAGCAGCTTAGAAGTCGCCCGGCGGGAGCAGTACTTC
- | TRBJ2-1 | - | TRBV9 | CASSPGIAPNEQFF | TGTGCCAGCAGCCCCGGGATAGCTCCCAATGAGCAGTTCTTC
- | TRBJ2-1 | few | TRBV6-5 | CASSLRGGEQFF | TGTGCCAGCAGCCTCAGGGGTGGTGAGCAGTTCTTC
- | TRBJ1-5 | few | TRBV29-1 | CSVGQGPNQPQHF | TGCAGCGTTGGGCAGGGTCCGAATCAGCCCCAGCATTTT
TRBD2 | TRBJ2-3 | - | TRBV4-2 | CASSRQEREVYDTQYF | TGTGCCAGCAGCCGACAAGAGCGGGAAGTTTATGATACGCAGTATTTT
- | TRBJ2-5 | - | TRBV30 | CAWRPPRGTQYF | TGTGCCTGGAGGCCTCCGAGAGGGACCCAGTACTTC
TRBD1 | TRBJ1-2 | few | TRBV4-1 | CASRDRDPGGYTF | TGCGCCAGCAGGGACAGGGACCCCGGAGGCTACACCTTC
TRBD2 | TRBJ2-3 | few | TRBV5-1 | CASSLARTSGGVHRVTQYF | TGCGCCAGCAGCTTGGCCCGAACTAGCGGGGGAGTTCATAGGGTTACGCAGTATTTT
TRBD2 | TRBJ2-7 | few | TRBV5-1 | CASSSGLAAYEQYF | TGCGCCAGCAGCTCCGGACTAGCGGCGTACGAGCAGTACTTC
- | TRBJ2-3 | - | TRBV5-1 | CASSLEGDNTDTQYF | TGCGCCAGCAGCTTGGAGGGGGACAACACAGATACGCAGTATTTT
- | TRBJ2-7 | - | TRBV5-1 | CASSPRVVSSEQYF | TGCGCCAGCAGCCCCAGGGTTGTCTCCTCCGAGCAGTACTTC
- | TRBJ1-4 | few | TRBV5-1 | CASSLGPDSDEKLFF | TGCGCCAGCAGCCTGGGTCCGGACAGTGATGAAAAACTGTTTTTT
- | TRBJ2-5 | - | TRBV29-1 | CSVERLQETQYF | TGCAGCGTTGAGAGGCTACAAGAGACCCAGTACTTC
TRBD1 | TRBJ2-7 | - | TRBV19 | CASRVTGGYEQYF | TGTGCCAGTAGGGTGACAGGGGGTTACGAGCAGTACTTC
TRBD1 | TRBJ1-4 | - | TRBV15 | CATSTDRATNEKLFF | TGTGCCACCAGCACAGACAGGGCAACTAATGAAAAACTGTTTTTT
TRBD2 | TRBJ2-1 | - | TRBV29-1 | CSVEEGIAGGYGEQFF | TGCAGCGTTGAAGAGGGGATAGCGGGAGGCTACGGTGAGCAGTTCTTC
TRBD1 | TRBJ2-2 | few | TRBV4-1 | CASSQTDQGAAGELFF | TGCGCCAGCAGCCAGACGGACCAGGGGGCAGCCGGGGAGCTGTTTTTT
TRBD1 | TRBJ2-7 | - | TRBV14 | CASSLGQATYEQYF | TGTGCCAGCAGCCTTGGACAGGCAACCTACGAGCAGTACTTC
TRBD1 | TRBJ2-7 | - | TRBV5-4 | CASSFGDRAYEQYF | TGTGCCAGCAGCTTCGGAGACAGGGCCTACGAGCAGTACTTC
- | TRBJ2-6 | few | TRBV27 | CASSSRSGLPLSGANVLTF | TGTGCCAGCAGTTCCCGTTCAGGTCTCCCCCTCTCTGGGGCCAACGTCCTGACTTTC
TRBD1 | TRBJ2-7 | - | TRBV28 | CASSTGQGLDEQYF | TGTGCCAGCAGCACGGGACAGGGTCTCGACGAGCAGTACTTC